A single sample gave rise to the 21 T cell receptor beta chains below, sequenced in a study of cytomegalovirus exposure and HLA in healthy donors. PCR used 60 Vbeta primers and 13 Jbeta primers. Method: immunoSEQ multiplex PCR; TCRdb's copy keeps in-frame clones and lacks some. Of about 150,000 clones in the sample, under 75% were seen once. The material sequenced was PBMCs. The receptor source for this set is a woman between 40 and 55 years old in good health and CMV-seronegative.

The rearrangement uses TRBV14 and TRBJ2-7; TRBD1 agrees at 7 bases. With 1 base clipped from V and 2 bases from J, the junction kept 14 bases outside the gene matches. CDR3 length: 18 residues. The germline CDR1 and CDR2 sequences are SGHDN and FVKESK. This chain's CDR3 is CASSQVSRGRDRPYEQYF. In DNA, the CDR3 is TGTGCCAGCAGCCAAGTTTCTAGGGGTCGGGACAGACCCTACGAGCAGTACTTC.

This sequence joins TRBV6-5 and TRBJ2-3, with 7 nucleotides matching TRBD2. Germline CDR1 and CDR2: MNHEY and SVGAGI. The junction had 4 bases not matched to a gene; V was cut back by 0 bases and J by 7 bases. CDR3 length equals 14 residues. The CDR3 is CASSYSKRENTQYF. Written as DNA, the CDR3 is TGTGCCAGCAGTTACTCGAAGCGGGAAAATACGCAGTATTTT.

Only one count was recorded for this clone. The chain uses TRBV6-6 and TRBJ2-7; 8 bases match TRBD1. Germline CDR1 is MNHNY and CDR2 is SVGAGI (reference sequence). Losses at the gene ends were 6 bases for V and 2 bases for J; bases not matched to a gene: 9. This CDR3 is built from 15 residues. The CDR3 DNA is TGTGCCAGCAGCCCCCTCAGGGGGCGCGCCTACGAGCAGTACTTC. Translation: CASSPLRGRAYEQYF.

V is TRBV20-1 and J is TRBJ2-1; a weak D match, TRBD1 (6 bases). There are 10 residues in the CDR3. Germline V CDR1 and CDR2: DFQATT, SNEGSKA (reference sequence). Trimming removed 5 bases at V and 13 bases at J, with 12 bases between. CDR3 sequence reads: CSAERQEQFF. The CDR3 DNA sequence: TGCAGTGCTGAAAGACAGGAACAGTTCTTC.

This chain's CDR3 is CAWSARINQPQHF. In DNA form, the CDR3 reads TGTGCCTGGAGTGCTAGAATCAATCAGCCCCAGCATTTT. The genes are TRBV30 and TRBJ1-5; D uncertain. The CDR3 totals 13 residues. Germline CDR1 and CDR2: GTSNPN and SVGIG (reference sequence). Trimming stripped 1 base from V and 3 bases from J, with 7 bases between. Together with reference TRBV30 and TRBJ1-5, the CDR3 gives the full variable domain: SQTIHQWPATLVQPVGSPLSLECTVEGTSNPNLYWYRQAAGRGLQLLFYSVGIGQISSEVPQNLSASRPQDRQFILSSKKLLLSDSGFYLCAWSARINQPQHFGDGTRLSIL.

The rearrangement uses TRBV15 and TRBJ1-3, with D tentatively TRBD1 (6 bases). Trimming removed 2 bases from V and 0 bases from J, with 8 bases in between. Per germline, CDR1 LNHNV and CDR2 YYDKDF (reference sequence). The CDR3 spans 15 residues. The CDR3 protein is CATSRQGSSGNTIYF. The CDR3 DNA follows: TGTGCCACCAGCAGACAGGGGAGCTCTGGAAACACCATATATTTT.

The V and J genes are TRBV2 and TRBJ2-7; TRBD1 matches 7 bases. The CDR3 is made up of 11 amino acids. In germline, CDR1 is SNHLY, CDR2 FYNNEI. V lost 8 bases and J lost 3; bases outside the gene matches: 1. DNA of the CDR3: TGTGCCAGCCGGGACAGCTACGAGCAGTACTTC. Translated, it gives CASRDSYEQYF.

The gene calls are TRBV4-3 and TRBJ2-3; 7 positions agree with TRBD2. Trimming at V came to 0 bases and at J to 3 bases, leaving 6 bases not matched to a gene. The V gene's germline CDR1 is LGHNA and CDR2 YSLEER. The CDR3 has 16 amino acids. The CDR3 bases are TGCGCCAGCAGCCAAGATTTGGGCGGGGGAACAGATACGCAGTATTTT. Its translation: CASSQDLGGGTDTQYF.

The V call is TRBV28, the J call TRBJ2-6; 8 bases fit TRBD1. V lost 6 bases, J lost 2 bases, and 9 bases stayed unmatched. Germline values: CDR1 MDHEN, CDR2 SYDVKM. The length of the CDR3 is 17 residues. The CDR3 here is CASRPPGTGTGANVLTF. The CDR3, as DNA: TGTGCCAGCAGGCCTCCCGGGACAGGTACTGGGGCCAACGTCCTGACTTTC.

This chain joins TRBV5-1 and TRBJ2-3; tentatively, D is TRBD2 (6 bases). The V gene's germline CDR1 is SGHRS and CDR2 YFSETQ. The V gene lost 1 base and the J gene lost 3 bases, with 15 bases spanning the gap. The CDR3 totals 16 residues. CDR3 residues: CASSLRRDLTTDTQYF. The CDR3 DNA is TGCGCCAGCAGCTTGAGGCGGGACCTTACAACAGATACGCAGTATTTT.

CDR3 loop: CASNQLTVPEAFF. The CDR3, as DNA: TGTGCCAGCAACCAATTGACAGTTCCTGAAGCTTTCTTT. V gene TRBV5-6 combines with J gene TRBJ1-1, with D perhaps TRBD1 (5 bases). CDR3 length: 13 amino acids. Per germline, CDR1 SGHDT and CDR2 YYEEEE. The ends were cut back, 6 bases at V and 6 bases at J, with 15 bases in the middle.

V and J are TRBV9 and TRBJ2-6; weak D call: TRBD2 (5 bases). V was shortened by 1 base and J by 0 bases, with 14 bases between the two germline ends. In germline, CDR1 is SGDLS, CDR2 YYNGEE. CDR3 size: 18 residues. CDR3 DNA: TGTGCCAGCAGCGTACTTGGACTGCCTCTCTCTGGGGCCAACGTCCTGACTTTC. Protein sequence: CASSVLGLPLSGANVLTF.

The chain carries TRBV6-1 and TRBJ2-7; D might be TRBD1 (6 bases). From germline, CDR1 is MNHNS and CDR2 SASEGT. V dropped 4 bases and J dropped 2 bases, with 15 bases sitting between them. The CDR3 consists of 15 residues. This chain's CDR3 is CASSGRTVPTYEQYF. The CDR3 DNA reads TGTGCCAGCAGTGGGAGGACAGTCCCAACCTACGAGCAGTACTTC.

The sample holds a few counts of this clone. The V call is TRBV28, the J call TRBJ1-1, with 7 bases fitting TRBD1. CDR3 length: 14 residues. Germline lookup yields CDR1 MDHEN and CDR2 SYDVKM. Unmatched junction bases numbered 4, after V lost 6 bases and J lost 0 bases. CDR3 loop: CASSRTGVNTEAFF. CDR3 DNA: TGTGCCAGCAGCAGGACAGGAGTGAACACTGAAGCTTTCTTT.

The rearrangement joins TRBV7-9 to TRBJ1-1; D call uncertain. The CDR3 length is 13 residues. Germline V gives CDR1 SEHNR, CDR2 FQNEAQ (reference sequence). V was clipped by 5 bases and J by 2 bases, with 9 bases between them. CDR3 bases: TGTGCCAGCAGCCGCGGGCCTAACACTGAAGCTTTCTTT. It codes for CASSRGPNTEAFF.

This clone was found a few times. CDR3 protein: CATRPGGRFTDTQYF. The CDR3 DNA sequence: TGTGCCACCCGGCCGGGGGGGAGATTCACAGATACGCAGTATTTT. The chain has TRBV19 and TRBJ2-3, with 8 bases matching TRBD2. The J segment lost 2 bases and the V segment lost 10 bases, leaving 11 bases of the junction unmatched. The CDR3 is made up of 15 amino acids. Germline V gene sequence: CDR1 LNHDA, CDR2 SQIVND (reference sequence).

The chain joins TRBV4-1 to TRBJ2-1; 7 bases are a match to TRBD1. The V and J ends lost 2 bases and 0 bases, in that order; junction bases with no gene match: 4. The length of the CDR3 is 16 residues. CDR1 is MGHRA, CDR2 YSYEKL, per germline. The CDR3 here is CASSQLQGYSYNEQFF. CDR3 bases: TGCGCCAGCAGCCAACTACAGGGGTACTCCTACAATGAGCAGTTCTTC.

This clone was seen a few times. The V call is TRBV9, the J call TRBJ1-2, with TRBD1 as a possible D gene (5 bases). This CDR3 comprises 15 residues. Germline-derived CDR1 and CDR2 are SGDLS and YYNGEE. V dropped 6 bases and J dropped 0 bases, with 15 bases sitting between them. This chain's CDR3 is CASTRDRGANYGYTF. CDR3 nucleotides: TGTGCCAGCACCAGGGATCGGGGGGCTAACTATGGCTACACCTTC.

The chain recombines TRBV5-4 with TRBJ1-2; D may be TRBD1 (6 bases). V was cut by 0 bases and J by 7 bases, with 10 bases left in between. The CDR3 runs to 13 residues. The germline gives CDR1 SGHNT, CDR2 YYREEE (reference sequence). Here the CDR3 reads CASSLDRAAGYTF. CDR3 coding DNA: TGTGCCAGCAGCTTGGACAGGGCTGCTGGCTACACCTTC. The full variable domain, rest sourced from reference TRBV5-4 and TRBJ1-2, is ETGVTQSPTHLIKTRGQQVTLRCSSQSGHNTVSWYQQALGQGPQFIFQYYREEENGRGNFPPRFSGLQFPNYSSELNVNALELDDSALYLCASSLDRAAGYTFGSGTRLTVV.

The chain is built from TRBV15 and TRBJ1-2, with 8 bases matching TRBD1. Germline V gives CDR1 LNHNV, CDR2 YYDKDF (reference sequence). The CDR3 contains 15 residues. V was pared by 5 bases and J by 7 bases, with 12 bases of the junction left unmatched. CDR3 sequence: CATSPRTGPSRGYTF. The CDR3 DNA reads as TGTGCCACCAGCCCCCGGACAGGGCCTTCTCGTGGCTACACCTTC.

Points on this clone: The sample has other DNA sequences that encode this CDR3 too. The gene calls are TRBV27 and TRBJ1-5, with D perhaps TRBD1 (6 bases). The CDR3 covers 14 residues. The V gene lost 4 bases and the J gene lost 1 base, with 8 bases spanning the gap. Germline V gene data show CDR1 as MNHEY and CDR2 as SMNVEV (reference sequence). The CDR3 loop is CASSSRGSNQPQHF. CDR3 in DNA: TGTGCCAGCAGTTCCAGGGGAAGCAATCAGCCCCAGCATTTT.